This TCR beta chain was recorded in a study of identical twins (dated by TCRdb to the mid-2010s). A note on the overall study: To test whether fetal clonotypes persist, this study deep-sequenced TCR alpha and beta repertoires from monozygotic twins, from unrelated adults of various ages, and from cord blood. To rule out contamination, the twin experiments were replicated at different times with different library preparation protocols. General conclusions and limits of the study: Fewer insertions were carried by abundant cord blood beta clonotypes; a weaker similar trend was observed in young adult naive repertoires, while no such trend was observed in memory repertoires. Compared with coincidental sharing between unrelated individuals, out-of-frame TCR alpha sequences shared between twins showed an excess of sequences with low generation probability. Because the same donors could not be followed over many years, conclusions were based on cross-sectional statistical analysis. A weaker excess of twin sharing was found in beta out-of-frame sequences because the signal-to-noise ratio was lowered by fewer shared sequences. Recombination models systematically underestimated out-of-frame TCR alpha sharing in monozygotic twins but agreed with sharing between unrelated individuals. Zero-insertion analyses could be partly confounded by invariant T cells such as MAIT and iNKT, although diverse VJ usage argued against such confounding for most clonotypes.

Libraries were built with 5' RACE. TCRdb names Illumina HiSeq 2000 as the instrument used. A universal primer binding site was added through template switching, and the final cDNA carried a unique molecular identifier so that TCR cDNA molecules could be counted accurately. First-strand cDNA for TCR alpha and beta chains was synthesized from specific primers in the conserved constant-segment region. To control for contamination, every cDNA library carried two barcodes: a SMART-Mk sample barcode plus Illumina barcodes. TruSeq adapter sequences, together with Illumina sample barcodes, were added in two successive PCR steps. The Illumina HiSeq platform was used with custom primers to sequence TCR alpha and beta cDNA libraries. As for the original processing: Unique molecular identifiers were extracted from raw reads with MiGEC, and CDR3 positions were determined with MiXCR. Recombination models were inferred per individual with the repgenHMM and IGoR tools using an EM algorithm. The analysis of shared clonotypes was done with the tcR package in R, with sharing normalized by the product of cloneset sizes. Out-of-frame nonproductive sequences were analyzed to study raw recombination free of thymic and clonal selection effects. TCRdb reworked the public reads: Q25 trimming with fastp, MiXCR clone assembly, productive beta chains retained. Rows are combined by CDR3 protein, so each entry shows the most common genes and DNA. TCRdb, not the original authors, processed these V and J calls. The sample table holds 540,000 or so distinct CDR3 sequences, of which about 22% were seen once. The ten largest clones take up around 0.47% of the sample.

Including cysteine and phenylalanine, the CDR3 has 17 amino acids. Only CDR3 DNA is held: 51 bases, read in frame from base 1. V and J lose 3 bases and 2 bases, and a span of 17 bases separates them. Looking up the germline V gene yields CDR1 SGHNT and CDR2 YENEEA. Every donor in the study was a healthy Caucasian. Three pairs of female monozygotic twins, all aged roughly 18 to 29 years, made up the twin cohort. Positive isolation kits from Invitrogen were used to isolate the CD4+ and CD8+ T cell populations. In the case of this clonotype: The clone's antigen remains unknown. Base qualities were left out, and no much larger clone turns up one base away.

This sample was also put to use in a study of yellow fever vaccine responses in identical twins. The second study, in turn, reports: The authors reported that the T cell response to vaccination in identical twins appeared partly convergent and partly personalized. The study precisely tracked vaccine-responding T cell clones in identical twins.

The rearranged chain carries TRBV11-3 and TRBJ2-1; the D gene remains uncertain. The sequence was collected from a woman aged 18-29 years in good health. Sequencing used CD4+ T cells sorted from blood. The sequence in DNA is TGTGCCAGCAGCTTTAGCCCCCGAGGCTCTCCCTACAATGAGCAGTTCTTC. Translated, it reads CASSFSPRGSPYNEQFF.